The 27 T cell receptor beta chains presented below share a single source sample, sequenced in a study of control samples from healthy donors and cancer patients. TCRdb's copy holds only in-frame clones and misses some; the assay was immunoSEQ multiplex PCR. The sample has tens of thousands of clones, approximately 79% seen once. Source material: PBMCs. The origin of the receptors is a man aged 55 to 70 with head and neck cancer.

The chain is built from TRBV12-3 or TRBV12-4 and TRBJ2-5; D is unresolved. The V gene lost 7 bases and the J gene lost 7 bases, with 13 bases spanning the gap. This CDR3 is 12 amino acids long. For the CDR3, the DNA is TGTGCCAGCACCTTACCACATGGGACCCAGTACTTC. As protein: CASTLPHGTQYF.

CDR3 protein: CASSFGQSNQPQHF. CDR3 coding DNA: TGTGCCAGTAGTTTCGGACAGAGCAATCAGCCCCAGCATTTT. The chain recombines TRBV19 with TRBJ1-5; tentative D call: TRBD1 (6 bases). The length of the CDR3 is 14 residues. Germline loops: CDR1 LNHDA, CDR2 SQIVND (reference sequence). Deletions cut 5 bases from V and 1 base from J, with 9 bases between.

The sample holds a few counts of this clone. The V gene is TRBV28, the J gene TRBJ2-7; possible D gene TRBD2, 6 bases. The V gene's germline CDR1 is MDHEN and CDR2 SYDVKM. The CDR3 runs 14 residues. Trimming removed 6 bases at V and 4 bases at J, with 16 bases between. This CDR3 is CASRSAGRRYEQYF. In DNA, the CDR3 is TGTGCCAGCAGGAGTGCGGGAAGGCGATACGAGCAGTACTTC.

The genes are TRBV28 and TRBJ2-3; D uncertain. This CDR3 region has 15 residues. Germline V gene data show CDR1 as MDHEN and CDR2 as SYDVKM. V shed 4 bases and J shed 0 bases, with 11 bases lying between them. CDR3 region: CASSWEQPSTDTQYF. The CDR3 DNA is TGTGCCAGCAGTTGGGAACAGCCCAGCACAGATACGCAGTATTTT.

The chain joins TRBV13 to TRBJ2-7; 15 positions agree with TRBD2. J lost 6 bases, V lost 4 bases, and 4 bases had no gene match. The CDR3 spans 15 residues. Germline V gene data show CDR1 as PRHDT and CDR2 as FYEKMQ (reference sequence). CDR3 region: CASSYGLAGGSEQYF. The CDR3 DNA is TGTGCCAGCAGCTATGGACTAGCGGGAGGGTCCGAGCAGTACTTC.

In DNA form, the CDR3 reads TGTGCCAGTAGTATCAATAAGGGGGGCAGGGAGACCCAGTACTTC. Translated, it gives CASSINKGGRETQYF. The chain has TRBV19 and TRBJ2-5; D is tentatively TRBD1 or TRBD2 (6 bases each). V lost 3 bases to trimming and J lost 5 bases, with 16 bases between them. Germline V gene data show CDR1 as LNHDA and CDR2 as SQIVND (reference sequence). This CDR3 contains 15 residues.

The rearrangement joins TRBV6-6 to TRBJ1-3, with D perhaps TRBD1 (6 bases). V was cut by 4 bases and J by 4 bases, with 8 bases left in between. The germline gives CDR1 MNHNY, CDR2 SVGAGI (reference sequence). CDR3 length: 13 residues. The CDR3 spells CASSSGQGNTIYF. In DNA form, the CDR3 reads TGTGCCAGCAGTTCGGGACAAGGAAACACCATATATTTT.

The J gene is TRBJ2-2, the V gene TRBV5-1, with TRBD2 matching 7 bases. This CDR3 region has 14 residues. Germline V gives CDR1 SGHRS, CDR2 YFSETQ. Trimming took 5 bases from V and 3 from J; bases not matched to a gene: 4. The CDR3 DNA follows: TGCGCCAGCAGAGGCGGGAGTTACACCGGGGAGCTGTTTTTT. Its protein is CASRGGSYTGELFF.

The chain carries TRBV27 and TRBJ2-7; D not certain. Germline values: CDR1 MNHEY, CDR2 SMNVEV (reference sequence). The CDR3 has 15 amino acids. The ends were cut back, 0 bases at V and 5 bases at J, with 14 bases in the middle. In nucleotides, the CDR3 is TGTGCCAGCAGTTTATCGGCCGGATTGTTTGACGAGCAGTACTTC. Its protein product is CASSLSAGLFDEQYF.

V and J are TRBV24-1 and TRBJ2-2; tentative D call: TRBD1 (6 bases). CDR1 and CDR2 (germline): KGHDR, SFDVKD. Trimming cost V 1 base and J 1 base, with 21 bases left between them. The CDR3 totals 20 residues. CDR3 protein: CATSDFLGGRPIMNTGELFF. As DNA, the CDR3 is TGTGCCACCAGTGATTTTTTAGGGGGTCGCCCCATAATGAACACCGGGGAGCTGTTTTTT.

Details on this clone: One junction end does not reproduce the germline sequence, and a read error may be involved. The V and J genes are TRBV4-3 and TRBJ2-1, with 12 bases aligning to TRBD2. Germline V gene sequence: CDR1 LGHNA, CDR2 YSLEER. The CDR3 runs 19 residues. CDR3 nucleotide sequence: TGCGCCCGCAGCCACGGGGGACTAGCGGGCGGCGGCGGGGGGGATGAGCAGTTCTTC. Amino acids: CARSHGGLAGGGGGDEQFF.

This clone was counted only a few times. The CDR3 spells CASSDSSSGSPDTQYF. The CDR3, as DNA: TGTGCCAGCAGTGACTCTTCTAGCGGGAGCCCAGATACGCAGTATTTT. The rearrangement joins TRBV6-4 to TRBJ2-3; TRBD2 matches at 10 bases. CDR3 length equals 16 residues. CDR1 is MRHNA and CDR2 is SNTAGT in the germline V gene. Unmatched junction bases numbered 4, after V lost 0 bases and J lost 4 bases.

The CDR3 here is CATRGGGVTEAFF. Here the CDR3 DNA reads TGTGCCACCAGAGGTGGGGGGGTTACTGAAGCTTTCTTT. V is TRBV15 and J is TRBJ1-1; possibly TRBD1 for D (5 bases). Germline CDR1 LNHNV, CDR2 YYDKDF (reference sequence). The CDR3 is made up of 13 amino acids. V gave up 6 bases and J gave up 5 bases, with 13 bases separating them.

The V call is TRBV7-8, the J call TRBJ1-2; D gene ambiguous. Germline V gives CDR1 SGHVS, CDR2 FQNEAQ. The CDR3 is made up of 13 amino acids. V was pared by 5 bases and J by 3 bases, with 10 bases between. DNA for the CDR3: TGTGCCAGCAGCCAAGACATCTACTATGGCTACACCTTC. It translates to CASSQDIYYGYTF.

The rearrangement links TRBV6-2 or TRBV6-3 to TRBJ2-3; D gene ambiguous. V shed 6 bases and J shed 1 base, with 2 bases lying between them. Germline V gene lookup returns CDR1 MNHEY and CDR2 SVGEGT. The CDR3 totals 11 residues. In nucleotides, the CDR3 is TGTGCCAGCAGCCGCACAGATACGCAGTATTTT. Amino acids: CASSRTDTQYF.

This clone appeared a single time. V usage is TRBV11-2 and J usage is TRBJ2-7, with D unresolved. Germline CDR1 SGHAT, CDR2 FQNNGV. The CDR3 has 13 residues. The V end was cut by 1 base, the J end by 3 bases, with 7 bases between. This chain's CDR3 is CASSLGPRYEQYF. The CDR3 DNA is TGTGCCAGCAGCTTAGGCCCGCGCTACGAGCAGTACTTC.

The gene calls are TRBV30 and TRBJ1-1; no definite D call. Germline loops: CDR1 GTSNPN, CDR2 SVGIG (reference sequence). The CDR3 sequence is 14 residues long. The ends were cut back, 0 bases at V and 4 bases at J, with 12 bases in the middle. CDR3 DNA sequence: TGTGCCTGGAGTGTACGAGACACCCTCACTGAAGCTTTCTTT. Its protein is CAWSVRDTLTEAFF.

V gene TRBV7-3 combines with J gene TRBJ2-2, with D unresolved. V lost 1 base and J 6 bases, leaving 12 bases between the germline ends. Germline V CDR1 and CDR2: SGHTA, FQGTGA. This CDR3 has 15 amino acids. CDR3 residues: CASSLNYQAAGELFF. The CDR3 nucleotides are TGTGCCAGCAGCTTAAATTACCAAGCCGCCGGGGAGCTGTTTTTT.

This sequence joins TRBV5-6 and TRBJ2-7; TRBD1 matches at 9 bases. J lost 0 bases, V lost 2 bases, and 6 bases had no gene match. The CDR3 is made up of 16 amino acids. Germline CDR1 is SGHDT and CDR2 is YYEEEE. The CDR3 coding sequence is TGTGCCAGCAGCTTCTCGGCGGGACAGGGCTCCTACGAGCAGTACTTC. Its translation: CASSFSAGQGSYEQYF. The full variable domain, rest sourced from reference TRBV5-6 and TRBJ2-7, is DAGVTQSPTHLIKTRGQQVTLRCSPKSGHDTVSWYQQALGQGPQFIFQYYEEEERQRGNFPDRFSGHQFPNYSSELNVNALLLGDSALYLCASSFSAGQGSYEQYFGPGTRLTVT.

The rearrangement uses TRBV15 and TRBJ1-2; 11 bases match TRBD1. The CDR3 contains 17 residues. Per the germline V gene, CDR1 is LNHNV and CDR2 is YYDKDF (reference sequence). Germline trimming cut 1 base from V and 5 bases from J; bases unmatched to any gene: 9. The CDR3 DNA sequence: TGTGCCACCAGCAGAGTCTCTCCGGGACAGGGGGTTTATGGCTACACCTTC. As protein: CATSRVSPGQGVYGYTF.

The chain combines TRBV5-6 with TRBJ2-1, with D possibly TRBD1 on 6 matching bases. V lost 0 bases and J 7 bases, leaving 11 bases between the germline ends. This CDR3 has 14 residues. Germline values: CDR1 SGHDT, CDR2 YYEEEE. CDR3 sequence: CASSLGIGGNEQFF. The CDR3 coding sequence is TGTGCCAGCAGCTTGGGGATAGGGGGTAATGAGCAGTTCTTC.

The rearrangement joins TRBV21-1 to TRBJ2-1; the table calls TRBD2, which could not be checked here. TRBV21-1 is assigned pseudogene status. The CDR3 extends over 15 amino acids. CDR3: CASSNPFMRDNEQFF. In DNA, the CDR3 is TGTGCCAGCAGCAACCCCTTTATGCGGGACAATGAGCAGTTCTTC.

The CDR3 region is CASSLGQGAVRQYF. DNA for the CDR3: TGCGCCAGCAGCTTGGGACAGGGGGCAGTTAGGCAGTACTTC. The chain employs TRBV5-1 and TRBJ2-7, with 10 nucleotides matching TRBD1. Germline values: CDR1 SGHRS, CDR2 YFSETQ. After removal of 0 bases from V and 9 bases from J, the junction contained 6 bases not matched to a gene. The CDR3 consists of 14 residues.

This chain links TRBV12-3 or TRBV12-4 with TRBJ2-7, with D possibly matching TRBD1 (5 bases). V dropped 3 bases and J dropped 2 bases, with 8 bases sitting between them. The CDR3 is made up of 13 amino acids. The CDR3 DNA sequence: TGTGCCAGCAGTTTTTCAGGGACCTACGAGCAGTACTTC. Its translation is CASSFSGTYEQYF.

The chain links TRBV12-3 or TRBV12-4 to TRBJ1-4, with D unclear. V dropped 6 bases and J dropped 8 bases, with 13 bases sitting between them. The CDR3 loop spans 13 amino acids. The CDR3 is CASSPGPGEKLFF. The DNA for the CDR3 is TGTGCCAGCAGCCCTGGGCCGGGGGAAAAACTGTTTTTT.

The rearrangement uses TRBV18 and TRBJ2-7; a possible D gene is TRBD2 (5 bases). CDR3 size: 15 residues. Trimming removed 3 bases from V and 7 bases from J, with 19 bases in between. Per the germline V gene, CDR1 is KGHSH and CDR2 is LQKENI. The CDR3 is CASSPAQIGREEQYF. For the CDR3, the DNA is TGTGCCAGCTCACCTGCACAAATAGGCCGGGAAGAGCAGTACTTC.

V usage is TRBV18 and J usage is TRBJ2-2; TRBD1 aligns across 7 bases. The ends lost 5 bases at V and 4 bases at J; junction bases unmatched: 7. The V gene's germline CDR1 is KGHSH and CDR2 LQKENI. The CDR3 covers 15 residues. CDR3 sequence reads: CASSTRQGSTGELFF. The CDR3, as DNA: TGTGCCAGCTCAACCAGACAGGGATCCACCGGGGAGCTGTTTTTT.